The 24 T cell receptor beta chains presented below share a single source sample, sequenced in a study of T cells after yellow fever vaccination. TCRdb itself ran the 5' RACE reads through MiXCR, one entry per CDR3 protein. The data contain hundreds of thousands of distinct CDR3 sequences, approximately 19% of them seen just once; the ten biggest clones take up about a sixth. The starting material was PBMCs, obtained before the yellow fever booster vaccination. The receptors stem from a man younger than 30 who received the YFV17D yellow fever vaccine.

This clonotype was seen only a few times. The genes are TRBV5-1 and TRBJ2-1; a weak D match, TRBD2 (5 bases). Germline V lookup: CDR1 SGHRS, CDR2 YFSETQ. Trimming removed 0 bases at V and 6 bases at J, with 16 bases between. The CDR3 spans 16 residues. The chain's CDR3 is CASSLGGLQTLNEQFF. The CDR3 DNA is TGCGCCAGCAGCTTGGGCGGGTTACAAACCCTCAATGAGCAGTTCTTC.

The gene calls are TRBV18 and TRBJ2-7; 7 bases agree with TRBD1. The V and J ends lost 3 bases and 6 bases, in that order; junction bases with no gene match: 8. This CDR3 region has 14 residues. Germline V CDR1 and CDR2: KGHSH, LQKENI. The CDR3 DNA follows: TGTGCCAGCTCACCCAGAGGGGGCGCCTCCGAGCAGTACTTC. This sequence encodes CASSPRGGASEQYF.

The rearrangement joins TRBV5-1 to TRBJ2-1, with 10 bases matching TRBD2. There are 14 residues in the CDR3. The V and J ends lost 4 bases and 7 bases, in that order; junction bases with no gene match: 5. CDR1 and CDR2 from the germline V gene are SGHRS and YFSETQ. The CDR3 loop is CASSSGGADNEQFF. The CDR3 coding sequence is TGCGCCAGCAGCAGCGGGGGGGCCGATAATGAGCAGTTCTTC.

The V and J genes are TRBV28 and TRBJ1-6; D not certain. V lost 5 bases to trimming and J lost 0 bases, with 11 bases between them. Germline V gene sequence: CDR1 MDHEN, CDR2 SYDVKM. CDR3 length equals 16 residues. The CDR3 sequence: CASSPSTSSYNSPLHF. The CDR3 DNA reads as TGTGCCAGCAGTCCCTCAACCAGCTCCTATAATTCACCCCTCCACTTT.

This clonotype has just a few counts. The chain uses TRBV10-1 and TRBJ2-7, with a possible D match to TRBD2 (5 bases). The CDR3 extends over 13 amino acids. Germline values: CDR1 WNHNN, CDR2 SYGVQD (reference sequence). Trimming cost V 4 bases and J 3 bases, with 10 bases left between them. CDR3 in DNA: TGCGCCAGCAGTGGACATGGGAGCTACGAGCAGTACTTC. Translated, it gives CASSGHGSYEQYF.

Details on this clonotype: Lacking the conserved final phenylalanine or tryptophan, this CDR3 likely reflects a read error. It is unclear where the CDR3 begins or ends on the DNA, so no DNA is shown, and the CDR3 is as TCRdb lists it. The chain uses TRBV12-3 or TRBV12-4 and TRBJ2-7; no check of the table's D call, TRBD2, against the DNA was made. The CDR3 spans 12 residues, counting both ends. CDR3: CASSFWAQVLLI.

This clonotype was counted between two and nine times. The V call is TRBV27, the J call TRBJ1-5, with TRBD1 matching 7 bases. V shed 6 bases, J shed 6 bases, and the junction held 8 bases outside the gene matches. CDR1 MNHEY and CDR2 SMNVEV come from the germline V gene (reference sequence). The CDR3 covers 14 residues. The CDR3 nucleotides read TGTGCCAGCAGCCGAGACAGGGAAACTCAGCCCCAGCATTTT. Translating gives CASSRDRETQPQHF.

This clonotype has more than one count but fewer than ten. V is TRBV12-3 or TRBV12-4 and J is TRBJ1-2; a possible D gene is TRBD1 (5 bases). Trimming removed 4 bases at V and 4 bases at J, with 13 bases between. This CDR3 has 14 amino acids. CDR3 sequence: CASSWGGLFYGYTF. The DNA of the CDR3 is TGTGCCAGCAGTTGGGGCGGACTTTTCTATGGCTACACCTTC.

This clonotype showed up just a few times. This chain's CDR3 is CASSLVGLSTDTQYF. The CDR3 coding sequence is TGCGCCAGCAGCTTGGTGGGACTGAGCACAGATACGCAGTATTTT. J is TRBJ2-3 and V is TRBV5-1; the D gene is possibly TRBD2 (6 bases). From germline, CDR1 is SGHRS and CDR2 YFSETQ. Trimming pared 0 bases from V and 0 bases from J, leaving 8 bases between. There are 15 residues in the CDR3.

The chain recombines TRBV6-5 with TRBJ2-7; D not resolved. This CDR3 contains 15 residues. Germline-derived CDR1 and CDR2 are MNHEY and SVGAGI. Between the trimmed V and J ends, which lost 6 bases and 3 bases, there was a span of 18 bases. CDR3 amino acids: CASSYGLKGNYEQYF. The CDR3 DNA is TGTGCCAGCAGCTACGGGTTGAAAGGGAACTACGAGCAGTACTTC.

In its sample, this clonotype was seen a few times. The V gene is TRBV20-1, the J gene TRBJ2-1, with 11 nucleotides matching TRBD2. The CDR3 is 15 residues long. V lost 4 bases, J lost 8 bases, and 10 bases stayed unmatched. Germline V CDR1 and CDR2: DFQATT, SNEGSKA (reference sequence). CDR3 nucleotides: TGCAGTGCTATTGGGATGCCGACTAGCGGGGATGAGCAGTTCTTC. The encoded protein is CSAIGMPTSGDEQFF.

This rearrangement joins TRBV6-6 to TRBJ1-1; the D gene is possibly TRBD1 (5 bases). Germline CDR1 reads MNHNY; CDR2 reads SVGAGI (reference sequence). This CDR3 is built from 13 residues. With 7 bases removed from V and 5 bases from J, the gap between germline ends came to 14 bases. The DNA for the CDR3 is TGTGCCAGCATCACATCCCAGGGAACTGAAGCTTTCTTT. Translation: CASITSQGTEAFF.

This clonotype has more than one count but fewer than ten. The CDR3 DNA follows: TGTGCCAGCAGTTTGGAGCTGATCGACTATGGCTACACCTTC. Translation: CASSLELIDYGYTF. The chain has TRBV7-9 and TRBJ1-2; D gene uncertain. V was trimmed by 6 bases and J by 3 bases, leaving 14 bases between them. The CDR3 is 14 amino acids. Germline V gene data show CDR1 as SEHNR and CDR2 as FQNEAQ (reference sequence).

Only a few counts were recorded for this clonotype. V usage is TRBV2 and J usage is TRBJ1-6; D remains unclear. CDR3 length: 17 amino acids. Deletions cut 0 bases from V and 3 bases from J, with 12 bases between. Germline V gene data show CDR1 as SNHLY and CDR2 as FYNNEI. The CDR3 region has the DNA TGTGCCAGCAGTGAAGCCTTAACACTGTACTATAATTCACCCCTCCACTTT. Amino acid sequence: CASSEALTLYYNSPLHF.

The table lists this clonotype with a few counts. This rearrangement joins TRBV5-4 to TRBJ1-2; D is possibly TRBD1 (5 bases). The CDR3 is 13 residues long. V was cut by 0 bases and J by 5 bases, with 8 bases left in between. Germline CDR1 SGHNT, CDR2 YYREEE (reference sequence). The CDR3 bases are TGTGCCAGCAGCTTGGGACAGAGATATGGCTACACCTTC. Translating it yields CASSLGQRYGYTF.

The V gene is TRBV9, the J gene TRBJ2-3; D unclear. The CDR3 has 14 residues. Trimming stripped 0 bases from V and 2 bases from J, with 7 bases between. CDR1 SGDLS and CDR2 YYNGEE come from the germline V gene. The CDR3 DNA follows: TGTGCCAGCAGCGTAGTTTGGAACACAGATACGCAGTATTTT. Translated: CASSVVWNTDTQYF.

The table lists this clonotype with a few counts. The chain employs TRBV4-1 and TRBJ1-1, with 7 bases matching TRBD1. This CDR3 is 17 amino acids long. The V gene's germline CDR1 is MGHRA and CDR2 YSYEKL. The V gene end was trimmed by 5 bases and the J gene end by 5 bases; junction bases not matched to a gene: 17. The chain's CDR3 is CASSLRPGARGETEAFF. The DNA of the CDR3 is TGCGCCAGCAGCTTAAGACCGGGAGCCAGGGGGGAAACTGAAGCTTTCTTT.

Only a few counts were recorded for this clonotype. V gene TRBV12-3 or TRBV12-4 combines with J gene TRBJ2-5, with D possibly being TRBD2 (5 bases). This CDR3 is 13 amino acids long. V lost 4 bases, J lost 5 bases, and 11 bases lay in between. The DNA for the CDR3 is TGTGCCAGCAGTTGGGAGAGGGTGGAGACCCAGTACTTC. It codes for CASSWERVETQYF.

The table lists this clonotype with a few counts. The V call is TRBV19, the J call TRBJ2-1; the D gene could be TRBD1 or TRBD2 (5 bases each). Germline loops: CDR1 LNHDA, CDR2 SQIVND (reference sequence). The CDR3 consists of 13 residues. V dropped 3 bases and J dropped 7 bases, with 10 bases sitting between them. The CDR3 DNA follows: TGTGCCAGTAGTATGGCTGAGGGGAATGAGCAGTTCTTC. It specifies CASSMAEGNEQFF.

The genes are TRBV27 and TRBJ2-1, with D perhaps being TRBD1 or TRBD2 (5 bases each). V lost 4 bases, J lost 7 bases, and 17 bases lay in between. Germline CDR1 MNHEY, CDR2 SMNVEV (reference sequence). The CDR3 has 15 residues. The CDR3 nucleotides read TGTGCCAGCAGTTGGTCCAGGGTCACTAGAAATGAGCAGTTCTTC. Protein sequence: CASSWSRVTRNEQFF.

In this sample, this clonotype turned up once. The gene calls are TRBV6-1 and TRBJ2-7; possibly TRBD1 or TRBD2 for D (5 bases each). This CDR3 has 14 residues. Deletions cut 1 base from V and 4 bases from J, with 11 bases between. Germline CDR1 reads MNHNS; CDR2 reads SASEGT. CDR3 loop: CASSEGGTRYEQYV. CDR3 DNA: TGTGCCAGCAGTGAAGGGGGGACCCGGTACGAGCAGTACGTC.

This clonotype was found a few times. J is TRBJ2-5 and V is TRBV5-1; the D gene is possibly TRBD2 (5 bases). The germline V and J ends were trimmed by 7 bases and 4 bases, with 17 bases remaining between them. Germline values: CDR1 SGHRS, CDR2 YFSETQ. The CDR3 loop spans 14 amino acids. CDR3 sequence: CASRPQASLETQYF. For the CDR3, the DNA is TGCGCCAGCCGCCCCCAGGCTAGCCTAGAGACCCAGTACTTC. The variable domain in full, with the rest retrieved from reference TRBV5-1 and TRBJ2-5, is KAGVTQTPRYLIKTRGQQVTLSCSPISGHRSVSWYQQTPGQGLQFLFEYFSETQRNKGNFPGRFSGRQFSNSRSEMNVSTLELGDSALYLCASRPQASLETQYFGPGTRLLVL.

This clonotype was observed a few times. The V call is TRBV6-5, the J call TRBJ2-7; 11 bases are shared with TRBD1. The trim removed 7 bases at V and 2 bases at J, leaving 4 bases unmatched. CDR1 is MNHEY, CDR2 SVGAGI, per germline. The CDR3 has 14 amino acids. CDR3 nucleotides: TGTGCCAGCACCCGGGACAGGGGGACCTACGAGCAGTACTTC. Its translation is CASTRDRGTYEQYF.

The genes are TRBV12-3 or TRBV12-4 and TRBJ2-1, with D possibly being TRBD1 (5 bases). Trimming shortened V by 7 bases and J by 8 bases, and 15 bases separated the two germline ends. This CDR3 is built from 13 residues. CDR3 protein: CASTIGVGYEQFF. The CDR3 DNA is TGTGCCAGCACCATAGGGGTGGGGTATGAGCAGTTCTTC.